Below, 6 T cell receptor beta chains from the same sample are listed, as sequenced in a study of T cell responses to AZD1222 COVID-19 vaccine. Libraries were prepared by immunoSEQ multiplex PCR; TCRdb keeps only in-frame clonotypes and omits some of them. In the table there are about 62,000 clones, around 75% of which are singletons. Sequenced material: peripheral blood, taken on day 0 of AZD1222 vaccination. The receptors were gathered from an adult in good health.

The V and J genes are TRBV4-3 and TRBJ2-7; a weak D match, TRBD1 (5 bases). Germline assignment: CDR1 LGHNA and CDR2 YSLEER. The CDR3 sequence is 15 residues long. Deletions cut 0 bases from V and 2 bases from J, with 11 bases between. The CDR3 spells CASSQDRQGPYEQYF. As DNA, the CDR3 is TGCGCCAGCAGCCAAGATCGGCAGGGCCCCTACGAGCAGTACTTC.

The chain is built from TRBV7-2 and TRBJ1-2; the match to TRBD1 covers 7 bases. Germline V CDR1 and CDR2: SGHTA, FQGNSA. Trimming at V came to 3 bases and at J to 8 bases, leaving 6 bases not matched to a gene. This CDR3 contains 13 residues. CDR3 sequence reads: CASSFQTGAGYTF. Here the CDR3 DNA reads TGTGCCAGCAGCTTCCAAACAGGGGCCGGCTACACCTTC. Full variable domain (outside the CDR3, taken from reference TRBV7-2 and TRBJ1-2): GAGVSQSPSNKVTEKGKDVELRCDPISGHTALYWYRQSLGQGLEFLIYFQGNSAPDKSGLPSDRFSAERTGGSVSTLTIQRTQQEDSAVYLCASSFQTGAGYTFGSGTRLTVV.

This rearrangement joins TRBV4-2 to TRBJ1-2, with 7 positions matching TRBD1. There are 13 residues in the CDR3. The germline CDR1 and CDR2 sequences are LGHNA and YNFKEQ. Unmatched junction bases numbered 5, after V lost 5 bases and J lost 5 bases. The CDR3 DNA sequence: TGTGCCAGCAGCTACCAGGGGGAATATGGCTACACCTTC. Amino acids: CASSYQGEYGYTF.

This chain links TRBV7-9 with TRBJ1-2, with D uncertain. Germline assignment: CDR1 SEHNR and CDR2 FQNEAQ (reference sequence). Trimming took off 5 bases at V and 6 bases at J, with 19 bases between the two ends. This CDR3 contains 15 residues. The CDR3 loop reads CASSLTGVGWDGYTF. CDR3 nucleotides: TGTGCCAGCAGCCTTACGGGCGTCGGGTGGGATGGCTACACCTTC.

The J gene is TRBJ2-3, the V gene TRBV11-2; D uncertain. This CDR3 region has 16 residues. CDR1 and CDR2 (germline): SGHAT, FQNNGV. Trimming left V 0 bases short and J 2 bases short, with 12 bases between. CDR3 DNA: TGTGCCAGCAGCTTAGATCTAGGTAGCACCACAGATACGCAGTATTTT. Translating gives CASSLDLGSTTDTQYF. The full variable domain, in which reference TRBV11-2 and TRBJ2-3 provide the parts outside the CDR3, is EAGVAQSPRYKIIEKRQSVAFWCNPISGHATLYWYQQILGQGPKLLIQFQNNGVVDDSQLPKDRFSAERLKGVDSTLKIQPAKLEDSAVYLCASSLDLGSTTDTQYFGPGTRLTVL.

V usage is TRBV27 and J usage is TRBJ1-4; D is unresolved. CDR1 and CDR2 (germline): MNHEY, SMNVEV (reference sequence). The V end was cut by 3 bases, the J end by 10 bases, with 15 bases between. The CDR3 runs 14 residues. The chain's CDR3 is CASSFLQRSGKLFF. The CDR3 bases are TGTGCCAGCAGTTTCCTACAGAGGAGTGGAAAACTGTTTTTT. The entire variable domain, with the rest obtained from reference TRBV27 and TRBJ1-4, is as follows: EAQVTQNPRYLITVTGKKLTVTCSQNMNHEYMSWYRQDPGLGLRQIYYSMNVEVTDKGDVPEGYKVSRKEKRNFPLILESPSPNQTSLYFCASSFLQRSGKLFFGSGTQLSVL.